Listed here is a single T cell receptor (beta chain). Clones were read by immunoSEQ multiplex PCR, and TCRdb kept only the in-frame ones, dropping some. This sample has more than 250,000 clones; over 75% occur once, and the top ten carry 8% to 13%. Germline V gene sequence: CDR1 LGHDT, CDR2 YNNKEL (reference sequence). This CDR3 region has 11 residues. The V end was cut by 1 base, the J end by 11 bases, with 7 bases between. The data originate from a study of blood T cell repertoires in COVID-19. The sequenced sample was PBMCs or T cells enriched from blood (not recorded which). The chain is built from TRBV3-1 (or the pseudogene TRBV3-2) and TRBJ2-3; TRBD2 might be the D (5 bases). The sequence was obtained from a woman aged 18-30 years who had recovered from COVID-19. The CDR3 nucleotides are TGTGCCAGCAGCCAAGCCCGGGGGCAGTATTTT. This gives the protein CASSQARGQYF.